This TCR beta chain comes out of a study of T cells in Graves' hyperthyroidism and ophthalmopathy (dated by TCRdb to the late 2010s). In the study overall: Peripheral blood was collected at initial diagnosis, before any treatment. After sampling, hyperthyroidism patients received methimazole starting at 30 mg daily, and ophthalmopathy patients received high-dose intravenous methylprednisolone. TCR Vbeta CDR3 sequencing of 130 to 150 peripheral blood samples (43 ophthalmopathy, roughly 74 hyperthyroidism and some 17 progressor patients) is reported in the paper. The 95 to 100 discovery patients were divided at random into training and test sets in a 7:3 ratio. To identify TCR V-J signatures that set the groups apart, the researchers used a discovery cohort of 100 patients, made up of around 40 with Graves' ophthalmopathy and about 59 with stable Graves' hyperthyroidism. In addition, the study compared T-cell repertoires in thyroid tissue and in blood from six Graves' hyperthyroidism patients. Prospective prediction of ophthalmopathy was tested in an independent validation cohort of 18 to 20 hyperthyroidism patients and 15 to 17 patients who later progressed to ophthalmopathy. Paper-wide results and their limitations: No statistical method was used to set the sample size in advance, and investigators knew the group allocation. During validation, the model predicted progression to ophthalmopathy a median of about 5.9 months ahead of onset, with almost 71% sensitivity and less than 85% specificity. Most expanded thyroid clonotypes (frequency above 0.001) were also found in blood, which suggests that blood repertoires may mirror thyroid immune responses. In cross-validation, a model built on a 13 V-J signature told ophthalmopathy apart from stable hyperthyroidism with 85% to 90% sensitivity and around 81% specificity, and in testing the same model reached 80%/75%.

Amplification of TCR beta CDR3 regions was carried out from RNA transcripts. The first round of RT-PCR for the TCR CDR3 was performed with the HTBI primer set and the Qiagen OneStep RT-PCR kit. The libraries were constructed in a second round of multiplex PCR and then size-selected and purified. Sequencing of the libraries was done on an Illumina HiSeq2000 using paired-end 100 bp reads. Under the source paper's analysis protocol: SOAPnuke was used to process the raw data, throwing out any read that contained adapters or uncalled bases, had a mean Phred below 15, or lacked an exact constant-primer or identifier match. High-quality paired reads were merged using COPE v1.2.5, and each unique nucleotide sequence was defined as a clonotype. MiTCR v1.1 was used to align the clonotypes against IMGT TRBV, TRBD and TRBJ reference segments. Only V-J combinations with frequency above 0.0001, covering about 99% of repertoires, were analysed. The TCS score was defined as the ratio of F50 (clonal expansion) to E x V (chaos), calculated using BLOSUM62-based TCRdist between CDR3 peptides within each V-J. Welch's t-statistics and random forest reduced roughly 500 V-J features to roughly 13, which were used in a naive Bayes classifier (R e1071). Clones were called with MiXCR by TCRdb after fastp trimmed the public reads at Q25, and only in-frame beta chains were retained. When rows share a CDR3 protein, they turn into one entry using the most common DNA and genes. TCRdb assigned the V and J calls; the authors' analysis was not used. Across this sample there are about 320,000 distinct CDR3 sequences, with 16% seen only once. Around 34% of the sample belongs to the ten largest clones.

Concerning this clonotype: The clone's antigen remains unknown. No base quality information exists; no much larger clone differs at one position.

From cysteine to phenylalanine, the CDR3 is 16 amino acids long. Only the CDR3 portion is preserved as DNA: 48 bases, with reading frame beginning at the first base. Sequences SGHVS (CDR1) and FQNEAQ (CDR2) are obtained from the germline V gene. V loses 3 bases, J loses 4 bases, and the germline ends lie 17 bases apart. A patient counted as having stable Graves' hyperthyroidism if no progression to ophthalmopathy occurred over 18 months of follow-up. The hyperthyroidism patients were between 18 and 65 years old and newly diagnosed, with a disease duration of less than 2 months. The study excluded patients with uncontrolled infections, other autoimmune diseases, pregnancy or lactation. Diagnoses were established on the basis of clinical symptoms, serum thyroxine and TRAb, thyroid ultrasound, and orbital computed tomography. PBMCs were isolated from about 10 ml of fresh peripheral blood by Ficoll-Paque density gradient centrifugation. Trizol reagent was used to extract total RNA, and RNA quality was then checked on an Agilent 2100 Bioanalyzer.

The chain couples TRBV7-8 to TRBJ2-3; there is no confident call for the D gene. Sequenced input: blood. The sequence derives from a man aged 25-40 years with Graves' hyperthyroidism. In nucleotide form, the sequence is TGTGCCAGCAGCTTGAGGAAGGCTGGTAGCTCAGATACGCAGTATTTT. It translates to CASSLRKAGSSDTQYF.